A single sample gave rise to the 7 T cell receptor beta chains below, sequenced in a study of blood T cell repertoires in COVID-19. Assay used: immunoSEQ multiplex PCR; TCRdb lists only in-frame clones, some missing. The data hold approximately 290,000 clones, with 80% to 90% observed a single time. The sequencing sample was made of peripheral blood. All receptors come from a man aged 25 to 40 with acute or convalescent COVID-19.

This clone was counted once. The rearrangement uses TRBV5-1 and TRBJ1-4, with D perhaps TRBD1 (6 bases). Trimming removed 1 base from V and 6 bases from J, with 19 bases in between. CDR1 is SGHRS and CDR2 is YFSETQ in the germline V gene. The CDR3 loop spans 17 amino acids. This CDR3 is CASSLKRRQKGDEKLFF. For the CDR3, the DNA is TGCGCCAGCAGCTTGAAAAGGCGACAGAAGGGGGATGAAAAACTGTTTTTT.

This clone was detected only once. Written as DNA, the CDR3 is TGCGCCAGTTCGGGCGGGAGCTTCTACAATGAGCAGTTCTTC. It yields the protein CASSGGSFYNEQFF. The chain combines TRBV10-1 with TRBJ2-1; 7 nucleotides match TRBD2. The CDR3 has 14 amino acids. Germline V lookup: CDR1 WNHNN, CDR2 SYGVQD (reference sequence). With 9 bases clipped from V and 3 bases from J, the junction kept 8 bases outside the gene matches.

The chain couples TRBV29-1 to TRBJ1-2; D unresolved. The CDR3 consists of 15 residues. Trimming stripped 1 base from V and 5 bases from J, with 17 bases between. Germline lookup yields CDR1 SQVTM and CDR2 ANQGSEA. The CDR3 coding sequence is TGCAGCGTTGAAGTATCTCGCCCGAGCCTATATGGCTACACCTTC. Its protein is CSVEVSRPSLYGYTF. Complete variable domain (other parts from reference TRBV29-1 and TRBJ1-2): SAVISQKPSRDICQRGTSLTIQCQVDSQVTMMFWYRQQPGQSLTLIATANQGSEATYESGFVIDKFPISRPNLTFSTLTVSNMSPEDSSIYLCSVEVSRPSLYGYTFGSGTRLTVV.

This chain joins TRBV3-1 (or the pseudogene TRBV3-2) and TRBJ2-5; 9 nucleotides align to TRBD2. The CDR3 is made up of 18 amino acids. The J segment lost 1 base and the V segment lost 3 bases, leaving 12 bases of the junction unmatched. From germline, CDR1 is LGHDT and CDR2 YNNKEL (reference sequence). CDR3 sequence: CASSHYGLGREGQETQYF. The DNA for the CDR3 is TGTGCCAGCAGCCATTATGGACTAGGGCGGGAGGGCCAAGAGACCCAGTACTTC.

The chain joins TRBV7-9 to TRBJ1-2; TRBD1 might be the D (5 bases). The CDR3 contains 15 residues. Germline V CDR1 and CDR2: SEHNR, FQNEAQ (reference sequence). V was clipped by 5 bases and J by 4 bases, with 17 bases between them. This CDR3 is CASSPMGLRGYGYTF. The CDR3 nucleotides read TGTGCCAGCAGCCCCATGGGACTGAGAGGCTATGGCTACACCTTC.

The chain recombines TRBV30 with TRBJ1-2; D possibly corresponds to TRBD1 (5 bases). From germline, CDR1 is GTSNPN and CDR2 SVGIG (reference sequence). Trimming took off 1 base at V and 4 bases at J, with 7 bases between the two ends. The CDR3 has 12 amino acids. Here the CDR3 reads CAWSAQGYGYTF. In DNA, the CDR3 is TGTGCCTGGAGTGCGCAGGGCTATGGCTACACCTTC. Full variable domain (outside the CDR3, taken from reference TRBV30 and TRBJ1-2): SQTIHQWPATLVQPVGSPLSLECTVEGTSNPNLYWYRQAAGRGLQLLFYSVGIGQISSEVPQNLSASRPQDRQFILSSKKLLLSDSGFYLCAWSAQGYGYTFGSGTRLTVV.

The genes are TRBV5-1 and TRBJ1-2; 8 bases fit TRBD1. With 1 base clipped from V and 8 bases from J, the junction kept 7 bases outside the gene matches. Germline assignment: CDR1 SGHRS and CDR2 YFSETQ. The CDR3 runs 14 residues. CDR3 DNA: TGCGCCAGCAGCTTGACAGGGGGGAAACTAGGCTACACCTTC. It yields the protein CASSLTGGKLGYTF.